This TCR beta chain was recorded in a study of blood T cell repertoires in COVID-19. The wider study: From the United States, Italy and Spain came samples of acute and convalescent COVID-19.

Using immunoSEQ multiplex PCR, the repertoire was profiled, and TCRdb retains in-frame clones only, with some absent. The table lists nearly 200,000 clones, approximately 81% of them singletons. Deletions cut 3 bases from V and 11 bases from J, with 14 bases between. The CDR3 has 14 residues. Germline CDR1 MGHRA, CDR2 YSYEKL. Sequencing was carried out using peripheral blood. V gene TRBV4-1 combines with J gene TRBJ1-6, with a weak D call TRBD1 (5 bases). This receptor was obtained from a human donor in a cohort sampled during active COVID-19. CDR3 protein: CASSQTQGMPPLHF. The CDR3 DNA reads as TGCGCCAGCAGCCAGACGCAGGGAATGCCACCCCTCCACTTT.